This T cell receptor (beta chain) was found in a study of cytomegalovirus exposure and HLA in healthy donors (TCRdb year 2017). General notes on the study: An earlier analysis of roughly 570 of the donors reported 276 Gb of sequence data and 95 million to 130 million unique TCR beta sequences obtained from roughly 170 million T cells. An early release covering around 630 HLA-typed donors comprised about 290 gigabases of sequencing data and 65 million to 100 million unique TCR sequences. HLA typing covered class I and class II loci at four-digit resolution. Every discovery cohort repertoire had been produced on one sequencing platform. Donor age, sex, ethnicity and CMV serostatus were compiled together with the repertoire data. Five DR-DQ haplotypes were handled as single units for association and clustering because linkage in the cohort was strong. Rather than using new phenotypic data, the later analysis identified candidate immune exposures from TCR beta sequences and from how often those sequences occurred across donors. An earlier analysis of around 540 of the donors applied high-throughput TCR beta sequencing to assess whether each TCR beta V gene segment acted as functional or pseudogenic. On average, roughly 200,000 unique TCR beta nucleotide sequences were sequenced per donor among 398 genotyped donors of the cohort, with roughly a sixth of those sequences being non-productive. The study combined high-throughput TCR immunosequencing, statistical association of individual TCRs with disease status, and machine learning to predict cytomegalovirus infection status. A separate validation cohort of roughly 130 different subjects was used in addition to the 666-subject first cohort. The T cell repertoires of some 700 subjects were profiled by immunosequencing and related to cytomegalovirus serostatus. The study aimed to test whether cataloging public T cell receptors could reveal signatures of past pathogen exposure. A later analysis re-examined previously published TCR beta repertoires from just over 650 donors and added high-resolution HLA genotyping to investigate patterns of TCR occurrence. Genome-wide SNP genotypes for about 65% of the roughly 670 donors were used in a later genetic analysis, which treated that subset as a discovery cohort. Typing coverage varied by locus: roughly 620-630 donors for A, B, C, DRB1 and DQB1; about 520 for DQA1; around 570 for DPA1; some 470 for DPB1. Among the roughly 370 genotyped donors, roughly 80% belonged to the genetic ancestry cluster associated with self-reported Caucasian donors. What the authors observed across the whole study: The only immune exposure information available for the cohort was CMV serostatus. Compared with the roughly 710-donor mean, donors in an Asian-associated ancestry cluster had fewer N-insertions in productive TCRs, according to a later genetic analysis. Some IMGT-functional V segments, including TRBV6-2 and TRBV6-3, could not be told apart with the 87-base-pair reads, so those segments were excluded. In both the original and validation cohorts, the classifier was reported to diagnose cytomegalovirus status with high specificity and sensitivity. Most TCR sequences were seen in very few donors, while some public TCRs were found in many individuals. In vitro tests confirmed that a few of the cytomegalovirus-associated TCR beta chains recognize cytomegalovirus antigens. The presence/absence analyses assumed that sequencing depth was roughly uniform across donors, and that assumption may not be true. A further reported finding was that TCR beta sequences accurately predicted the HLA-A and HLA-B alleles for most subjects in the first cohort. In a later analysis, most CMV-associated TCR beta chains were found to appear HLA-restricted, with HLA associations seemingly driven largely by CMV exposure. A total of 150 to 200 TCR beta chains were listed by the study as associated with cytomegalovirus. A later analysis associated about 18,000 TCR beta sequences with specific HLA alleles at a false discovery rate of 0.05. Because HLA typing was unavailable for some donors at each locus, only the typed subset was used in association tests. In this cohort, only TCR beta chains were sequenced, and detectable features were limited by the absence of alpha or paired-chain data. In an earlier analysis of fewer than 750 of the donors, most TCR beta V segments were observed in productive rearrangements about 90% or about 30% of the time, broadly matching IMGT annotations. A later analysis found that TCR association rates varied across HLA loci, with DRB1 alleles showing the most associated TCRs and HLA-C alleles the fewest. In a later genetic analysis, a missense DCLRE1C variant was associated with V-gene and J-gene trimming of TCR beta chains, and the association was replicated in an independent cohort. Because counts were too low, about 15 rarely observed V segments, including chromosome 9 orphons, were left out of the earlier analysis of 500 to 750 of the donors. The authors suggested that the approach could potentially be generalized to other disease states and immunological phenotypes. Compared with equally common non-associated chains, HLA-associated TCR beta chains in a later analysis were more clonally expanded and had lower generation probabilities. Linkage disequilibrium might explain the correlated functional status among segregating V segments, but an unknown experimental factor could not be excluded. In a later analysis, several top co-occurrence clusters were reported to appear linked to parvovirus B19, influenza, CMV and Epstein-Barr virus. The sequencing pipeline was judged likely to have produced a cluster of highly shared sequence variants as a technical artifact. Strong co-occurrence of HLA alleles, especially DR and DQ, made assigning TCR associations to individual alleles difficult.

Counted from cysteine to phenylalanine, this CDR3 has 16 amino acids. The read is trimmed to its CDR3 DNA, 48 bases read in frame from base 1. Between the V and J ends, shortened by 3 bases and 0 bases respectively, the junction contains 12 bases. CDR1 and CDR2 (LGHNA, YNFKEQ) derive from the germline V gene. Notes on this clone: Its antigen remains unidentified.

The cohort was made up of roughly 670 healthy bone marrow donors. Cohort members were all nominally healthy when sampled, although unrecorded immune exposures were likely present. The donor tested CMV seronegative, placing the donor among the 350 or so seronegative members of the cohort. A peripheral blood sample was provided by each donor, and peripheral blood mononuclear cells were used for TCR beta sequencing. Genomic DNA was extracted from the blood cell samples with the Qiagen DNeasy Blood Extraction Kit. Libraries were made using the immunoSEQ multiplex PCR assay. For the multiplex PCR, a mixture combining 60 forward primers for TCR Vbeta segments and 13 reverse primers for TCR Jbeta segments was used. The CDR3 region of rearranged TCR beta genes was amplified from genomic DNA with a multiplex PCR assay. The amplified TCR beta libraries were sequenced on the Illumina HiSeq System as 87-base-pair reads. The study's own analysis went as follows. In a later analysis, approximately 74 million unique TCR beta chains were counted across the roughly 670 repertoires, and roughly 11 million of these chains were shared by at least two donors. Raw reads were error-corrected and collapsed into unique sequences with a nearest-neighbor algorithm that merged closely related sequences to remove PCR and sequencing errors. Alignment of CDR3 sequences to IMGT reference sequences was used to assign V, D and J gene segments. For a sequence to be retained, at least a six-nucleotide match to both a V gene segment and a J gene segment was required. A rearrangement was called productive if the CDR3 had no stop codons and remained in frame with V and J, and every other rearrangement was called non-productive. Following IMGT convention, CDR3 was defined as the stretch from the second conserved V-encoded cysteine to the conserved J-encoded phenylalanine. Sequences without an unambiguous match to a single V gene segment were excluded from the earlier analysis of several hundred of the donors. In an earlier analysis of a few hundred of the donors, a V segment was called functional when productive rearrangements were above 56.7%, and segregating when the standard deviation between donors exceeded 5%. A statistical classification framework was developed to diagnose cytomegalovirus status using the catalog of TCR beta chain sequences. In a later analysis, TCR nucleotide sequences were compared against IMGT/GENE-DB human TR gene sequences so that V and J genes could be assigned. In a later analysis, CDR3 sequences and most-parsimonious VDJ recombination scenarios were assigned using the TCRdist pipeline. A later analysis defined each TCR beta chain by its CDR3 amino acid sequence plus V-gene family, and excluded reads lacking a unique V-gene family. As a way to deal with suspected cross-contamination and a sequencing artifact, a later analysis dropped approximately 590 nucleotide sequences that were highly shared and had low generation probability. For each public chain, a later analysis derived a clonal expansion index from normalized ranks of inferred template counts within each repertoire. In a later analysis, generation probabilities were computed with a VDJ recombination model fitted to out-of-frame rearrangements, and the resulting probabilities were checked against IGoR. In a later analysis, hypergeometric tests were used to score TCR-TCR, TCR-HLA and TCR-CMV co-occurrence, with a repertoire-size bias correction applied to TCR pairs. False discovery rates were estimated in a later analysis by permuting HLA or CMV assignments 20 times. In a later analysis, co-occurring TCRs were grouped using DBSCAN, with TCRdist sequence similarity added in when clustering inside HLA-allele-positive subsets. Repertoires with fewer than 30,000 or more than 120,000 public chains, plus five repertoires with anomalous nucleotide sharing, were excluded from co-occurrence clustering. Sourced from immuneACCESS, this table was stored by TCRdb with only in-frame sequences that have V and J called. A share of the clones is absent; for the studies checked, an unresolved V gene accounts for under half, and the remainder has no known explanation. V, J and clone size were drawn from that table, and D and trimming were deduced from the DNA. The table of this sample itemizes around 140,000 clones. The ten biggest clones cover under 2% of the sample.

The sequencing input was PBMCs. Here the chain combines TRBV4-2 and TRBJ1-5, with TRBD1 tentatively as D gene (6 bases match). The receptor was derived from a woman in her 50s in good health and CMV-seronegative. The CDR3: CASSQEGGNSNQPQHF. The bases read TGTGCCAGCAGCCAGGAAGGGGGAAATAGCAATCAGCCCCAGCATTTT.